This note documents a single TCR beta chain sequence. What it binds is not known. Any history of autoimmune disease or systemic immunosuppression disqualified patients. The CDR3 covers 15 residues. Germline CDR1 reads MNHNS; CDR2 reads SASEGT. J lost 5 bases, V lost 6 bases, and 6 bases had no gene match. Generated by immunoSEQ multiplex PCR, the TCRdb table keeps only in-frame clones and is missing some. The repertoire has more than 45,000 clones, roughly 83% of them found once; the top ten carry approximately 2.8%. This entry belongs to a study of OX40 agonist ivuxolimab in advanced cancers. Study summary: The study treated patients with ivuxolimab, an agonistic anti-OX40 (CD134) antibody. Every 2 weeks, patients got intravenous ivuxolimab at one of six dose levels (0.01-10 mg/kg). General observations from the study: CD4+ T cells averaged fewer expanded clones than CD8+ T cells.

The material sequenced was CD4+ or CD8+ T cells sorted from blood, taken in a trial of the OX40 agonist ivuxolimab. The chain couples TRBV6-1 to TRBJ2-2; 10 bases fit TRBD2. The source is an adult with an advanced solid tumor such as melanoma, head and neck, liver or kidney cancer. DNA for the CDR3: TGTGCCAGCAGAATAGCGGGGGGCGGTACCGGGGAGCTGTTTTTT. As protein: CASRIAGGGTGELFF.